Below, one T cell receptor beta chain is given with its context. This clonotype was seen repeatedly, ten times or more. This receptor's antigen is unknown. No per-base quality is available; no much larger clone lies one base away. These data are taken from a study of Graves' ophthalmopathy and Graves' hyperthyroidism (dated by TCRdb to 2017 to 2018). Study-level background: Peripheral blood was collected at initial diagnosis, prior to any treatment. To tell Graves' ophthalmopathy apart from Graves' hyperthyroidism, and to predict which patients would progress to ophthalmopathy, the study relied on TCR beta repertoire signatures. In total, approximately 130 blood samples were TCR-sequenced: 40 to 45 ophthalmopathy, under 85 hyperthyroidism and roughly 17 hyperthyroidism-to-ophthalmopathy patients. A discovery set of 95 to 100 patients (approximately 42 ophthalmopathy, some 58 stable hyperthyroidism) was enrolled to explore V-J signatures distinguishing ophthalmopathy from hyperthyroidism. For independent validation, a separate cohort was made up of approximately 19 hyperthyroidism patients plus 17 patients who later progressed from hyperthyroidism to ophthalmopathy. In about six hyperthyroidism patients, the T-cell repertoires found in thyroid tissue were compared with those found in blood. Following sample collection, hyperthyroidism patients were given methimazole at a starting dose of 30 mg daily, and ophthalmopathy patients were given high-dose intravenous methylprednisolone. The 100 discovery patients were divided at random into training and test sets in a 7:3 ratio. Findings and caveats that apply to the study as a whole: Most expanded thyroid clonotypes with a frequency above 0.001 also appeared in blood, which suggests that blood repertoires may reflect the immune response in the thyroid. Sample size was not predetermined statistically, and investigators were not blinded to group allocation. Ophthalmopathy was separated from stable hyperthyroidism by the 13-signature model with about 85% sensitivity and 81% to 84% specificity in cross-validation and with 80%/75% in the test set. In validation, the model predicted ophthalmopathy progression with about 71% sensitivity and around 72% specificity; around twelve predicted patients were CT-confirmed with GO in a median of 6.5 months.

Patients with ophthalmopathy had moderately to severely active disease, with a Clinical Activity Score of 3 or more, a NOSPECS grade of 4 or more, and a disease duration of less than 3 months. Patients with other autoimmune diseases, uncontrolled infections, pregnancy or lactation were excluded from the study. Clinical symptoms, serum thyroxine, TRAb, thyroid ultrasound and orbital computed tomography were used for diagnosis. Using Ficoll-Paque density gradient centrifugation, PBMCs were isolated from about 9.4 ml of fresh peripheral blood. Total RNA was extracted with Trizol reagent and quality-checked on an Agilent 2100 Bioanalyzer. As encoded in the germline V gene (reference sequence), CDR1 is MNHEY while CDR2 is SMNVEV. Between the V and J ends, shortened by 0 bases and 3 bases respectively, the junction contains 12 bases. Reading from cysteine to phenylalanine, the CDR3 counts 15 amino acids. The only DNA kept is the CDR3, 45 bases in frame from the first base.

TCR beta CDR3 regions were amplified from RNA transcripts for repertoire sequencing. HTBI primers and the Qiagen OneStep RT-PCR kit were used in a first-round RT-PCR, which was followed by a second-round multiplex PCR, size selection and purification. Libraries were sequenced on an Illumina HiSeq2000 using paired-end 100 bp reads. The study's processing was this. SOAPnuke was used to process the reads, throwing out any read that had adapters, had uncalled bases, had a mean Phred below 15, or lacked an exact constant-primer or identifier match. COPE v1.2.5 was used to merge the high-quality paired reads. Unique nucleotide sequences were defined as clonotypes and aligned to IMGT TRB V, D and J references using MiTCR v1.1. The analysis was limited to V-J combinations with a frequency above 0.0001, which together covered approximately 99% of the repertoires. For each V-J combination, a TCR clonal expansion and chaos score was defined as the ratio of F50 clonal expansion to chaos observed in the TCRdist matrix. Welch's t-statistics and random forest were used to reduce features to 13 V-J combinations, which were fed into a naive Bayes classifier. The Morisita-Horn index was used to measure how similar the thyroid and blood repertoires were. The raw public reads went through TCRdb reprocessing: fastp at Q25, MiXCR clone calling, in-frame beta chains kept. Identical CDR3 proteins give one entry, which carries the most common genes and DNA. These V and J calls originate from TCRdb's pipeline instead of the authors' own analysis. Across this sample there are approximately 210,000 distinct CDR3 sequences, with about 32% seen only once. Jointly, the top ten make up 9.1% of the sample.

The sample was peripheral blood. The chain joins TRBV27 to TRBJ2-7; no D gene call is confident. The clonotype comes from a man between 45 and 60 years old with Graves' ophthalmopathy. Donor details come from another sample of the same person, matched by shared clones. DNA sequence: TGTGCCAGCAGTTTATCGTGGCAGACCTACTACGAGCAGTACTTC. Its protein is CASSLSWQTYYEQYF.